This T cell receptor beta chain derives from a study of cytomegalovirus exposure and HLA in healthy donors. The study, taken as a whole, reports: Rarity marked most TCR sequences, yet some public TCRs occurred in many donors.

V lost 0 bases and J lost 4, with 15 bases in between. The germline CDR1 and CDR2 sequences are LNHNV and YYDKDF (reference sequence). The CDR3 is made up of 16 amino acids. This clone was seen a handful of times. Its antigen is currently unknown. The table came from immunoSEQ multiplex PCR; TCRdb's copy has only in-frame clones and leaves some out. The sample contains under 400,000 clones, roughly 89% of which appear only once. The receptor was derived from a woman aged 18-29 years in good health and CMV-seronegative. The chain combines TRBV15 with TRBJ1-2; D is perhaps TRBD1 (5 bases). The specimen was PBMCs. The CDR3 protein is CATSRDYTGSSYGYTF. Written as DNA, the CDR3 is TGTGCCACCAGCAGAGATTACACAGGCTCTAGCTATGGCTACACCTTC. Looking up the rest from reference TRBV15 and TRBJ1-2 gives the full variable domain: DAMVIQNPRYQVTQFGKPVTLSCSQTLNHNVMYWYQQKSSQAPKLLFHYYDKDFNNEADTPDNFQSRRPNTSFCFLDIRSPGLGDTAMYLCATSRDYTGSSYGYTFGSGTRLTVV.